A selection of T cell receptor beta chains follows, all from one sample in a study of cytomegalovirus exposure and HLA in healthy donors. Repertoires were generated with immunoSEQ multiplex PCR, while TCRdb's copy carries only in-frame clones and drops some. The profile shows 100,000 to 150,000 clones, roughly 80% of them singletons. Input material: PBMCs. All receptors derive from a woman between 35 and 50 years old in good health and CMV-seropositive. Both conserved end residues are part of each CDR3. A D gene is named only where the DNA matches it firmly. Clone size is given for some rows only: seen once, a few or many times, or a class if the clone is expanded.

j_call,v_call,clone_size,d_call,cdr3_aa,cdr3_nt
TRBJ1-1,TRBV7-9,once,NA,CSSSLGGPQNTEAFF,TGTTCCAGCAGCTTAGGCGGTCCGCAGAACACTGAAGCTTTCTTT
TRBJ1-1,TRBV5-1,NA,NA,CASRFLTVENTEAFF,TGCGCCAGCAGATTCCTCACAGTCGAGAACACTGAAGCTTTCTTT
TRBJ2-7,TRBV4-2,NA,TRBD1,CASSQGDRGGPSSYEQYF,TGTGCCAGCAGCCAAGGGGACAGGGGGGGGCCCAGCTCCTACGAGCAGTACTTC
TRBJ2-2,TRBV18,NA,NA,CASSPPPAGSTGELFF,TGTGCCAGCTCACCACCCCCGGCGGGTTCAACCGGGGAGCTGTTTTTT
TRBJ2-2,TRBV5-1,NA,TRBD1,CASSWPGQGAGELFF,TGCGCCAGCAGCTGGCCGGGGCAGGGGGCCGGGGAGCTGTTTTTT
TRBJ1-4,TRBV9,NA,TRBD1,CASSPRTGLRGSGNEKLFF,TGTGCCAGCAGCCCCCGGACAGGGCTCCGGGGGAGTGGAAATGAAAAACTGTTTTTT
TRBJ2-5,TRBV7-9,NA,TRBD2,CASSSGGEETQYF,TGTGCCAGCAGCTCGGGGGGGGAGGAGACCCAGTACTTC
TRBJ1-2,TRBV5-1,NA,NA,CASSLDGGRVYGYTF,TGCGCCAGCAGCTTGGATGGGGGCAGGGTATATGGCTACACCTTC
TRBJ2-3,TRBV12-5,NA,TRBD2,CASAWREAVDTQYF,TGTGCTAGTGCCTGGCGGGAGGCCGTAGATACGCAGTATTTT
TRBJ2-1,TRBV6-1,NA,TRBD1,CASSRDRVQANEQFF,TGTGCCAGCAGCCGCGACAGGGTACAAGCAAATGAGCAGTTCTTC
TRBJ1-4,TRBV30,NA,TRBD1,CAWSHGQGNEKLFF,TGTGCCTGGAGTCATGGACAGGGTAATGAAAAACTGTTTTTT
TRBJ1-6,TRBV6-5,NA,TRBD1,CASSLSGTGGSPLHF,TGTGCCAGCAGTCTATCCGGGACAGGGGGTTCACCCCTCCACTTT
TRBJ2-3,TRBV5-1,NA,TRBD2,CASSLQRGATDTQYF,TGCGCCAGCAGCCTCCAGCGGGGGGCCACAGATACGCAGTATTTT
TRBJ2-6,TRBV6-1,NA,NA,CASSEAGRSSGANVLTF,TGTGCCAGCAGTGAAGCGGGCCGAAGCTCTGGGGCCAACGTCCTGACTTTC
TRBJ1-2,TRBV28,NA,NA,CASSLQTVYGYTF,TGTGCCAGCAGCCTCCAGACAGTCTATGGCTACACCTTC
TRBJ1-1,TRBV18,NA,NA,CASSPIRDRGTEAFF,TGTGCCAGCTCACCTATCCGGGATCGGGGTACTGAAGCTTTCTTT
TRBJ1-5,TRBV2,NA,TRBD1,CASSGGQVSNQPQHF,TGTGCCAGCAGTGGGGGACAGGTTAGCAATCAGCCCCAGCATTTT